This T cell receptor beta chain was recorded in a study of blood T cell repertoires in COVID-19. Overall study: T cells, B-cell-depleted T cells, or PBMCs provided the cDNA or gDNA that served as material.

The CDR3 consists of 15 residues. Trimming stripped 5 bases from V and 8 bases from J, with 19 bases between. Germline loops: CDR1 MGHDK, CDR2 SYGVNS. As handled by the study authors: Using reference gene primer amplification, nucleated cell counts were estimated. Assay: immunoSEQ multiplex PCR; the TCRdb copy retains only in-frame clones and omits some. D and trimming come from the DNA, and the V and J calls and clone size come from that table. The sample holds about 80,000 clones; under 85% are singletons and the top ten take roughly 9%. This clonotype was sampled from a human donor in a cohort sampled during active COVID-19. This rearrangement joins TRBV25-1 to TRBJ1-3; no definite D call. Sample: peripheral blood. The CDR3 region is CASSIQKPFGDTIYF. Written as DNA, the CDR3 is TGTGCCAGCAGTATCCAAAAACCTTTCGGGGACACCATATATTTT.